The 7 T cell receptor beta chains listed next were all sequenced from one sample in a study of T cell repertoires and HLA-DP antigens. These receptors' targets are unknown. The assay was immunoSEQ multiplex PCR, and TCRdb's table has in-frame clones only and misses some. The top ten hold around 1.4% of the sample, which has roughly 73,000 clones, about four fifths seen once. The sample was CD4+ T cells from PBMCs. The receptor source for this set is a man aged 60-69 years in good health and CMV-seronegative.

The V gene is TRBV7-2, the J gene TRBJ1-3; 7 bases align to TRBD1. CDR3 size: 16 residues. The trim removed 2 bases at V and 1 base at J, leaving 5 bases unmatched. Per germline, CDR1 SGHTA and CDR2 FQGNSA. The CDR3 region is CASSLFPGGSGNTIYF. The CDR3 DNA reads as TGTGCCAGCAGCTTATTTCCAGGGGGGTCTGGAAACACCATATATTTT.

The gene calls are TRBV19 and TRBJ2-5; D gene uncertain. V was trimmed by 1 base and J by 1 base, leaving 10 bases between them. The length of the CDR3 is 15 residues. The germline V gene encodes CDR1 LNHDA and CDR2 SQIVND (reference sequence). As DNA, the CDR3 is TGTGCCAGTAGTATAGGCGGCAAATCCCAAGAGACCCAGTACTTC. It codes for CASSIGGKSQETQYF.

V and J are TRBV30 and TRBJ1-1; 7 bases are shared with TRBD1. This CDR3 contains 12 residues. The V and J ends lost 2 bases and 11 bases, in that order; junction bases with no gene match: 8. Germline CDR1 reads GTSNPN; CDR2 reads SVGIG (reference sequence). The CDR3 nucleotides are TGTGCCTGGAGTCCGGGACAGCGGAAGGCTTTCTTT. Translated: CAWSPGQRKAFF. Full variable domain (outside the CDR3, taken from reference TRBV30 and TRBJ1-1): SQTIHQWPATLVQPVGSPLSLECTVEGTSNPNLYWYRQAAGRGLQLLFYSVGIGQISSEVPQNLSASRPQDRQFILSSKKLLLSDSGFYLCAWSPGQRKAFFGQGTRLTVV.

The chain uses TRBV6-5 and TRBJ2-3; unclear D gene. Germline lookup yields CDR1 MNHEY and CDR2 SVGAGI. This CDR3 spans 13 amino acids. Trimming cost V 2 bases and J 5 bases, with 8 bases left between them. The CDR3 is CASSYGPRDTQYF. CDR3 in DNA: TGTGCCAGCAGTTACGGGCCTAGAGATACGCAGTATTTT.

The V and J genes are TRBV15 and TRBJ2-1; possible D gene TRBD2, 6 bases. The CDR3 sequence is 15 residues long. V lost 0 bases to trimming and J lost 2 bases, with 8 bases between them. The germline CDR1 and CDR2 sequences are LNHNV and YYDKDF (reference sequence). CDR3 amino acids: CATSRERGTYNEQFF. For the CDR3, the DNA is TGTGCCACCAGCAGAGAGCGGGGTACCTACAATGAGCAGTTCTTC.

V usage is TRBV5-1 and J usage is TRBJ2-1, with 7 bases aligning to TRBD2. V trimming: 0 bases; J trimming: 2 bases; junction bases outside the gene matches: 2. Looked up from germline, CDR1 is SGHRS and CDR2 is YFSETQ. This CDR3 has 15 amino acids. This CDR3 is CASSLASGPYNEQFF. CDR3 DNA: TGCGCCAGCAGCTTGGCTAGCGGTCCCTACAATGAGCAGTTCTTC.

The chain recombines TRBV5-4 with TRBJ1-5; D perhaps matches TRBD1 (5 bases). Germline CDR1 reads SGHNT; CDR2 reads YYREEE (reference sequence). CDR3 length: 13 amino acids. V lost 2 bases to trimming and J lost 4 bases, with 7 bases between them. CDR3: CASSFQGNQPQHF. The CDR3 DNA follows: TGTGCCAGCAGCTTCCAGGGTAATCAGCCCCAGCATTTT.